Described below is a single T cell receptor beta chain sequence and its context. Its antigen is still unknown. This sample stems from a study of cytomegalovirus exposure and HLA in healthy donors. 13 Jbeta primers and 60 Vbeta primers were used for the PCR. Sequencing was performed with immunoSEQ multiplex PCR; in TCRdb, only in-frame clones are kept and a portion is missing. The repertoire table contains 200,000 or so clones. Findings of the study overall: The study carried out a later analysis of TCR beta sequences. It associated some 18,000 of them with specific HLA alleles at a false discovery rate of 0.05. Most of the TCR beta V segments (in an earlier analysis) were productive either about 87% or about 30% of the time. Confirmation in vitro established that a few CMV-associated chains were specific for CMV antigens.

This CDR3 contains 18 residues. Trimming cost V 5 bases and J 4 bases, with 24 bases left between them. The germline V gene encodes CDR1 MDHEN and CDR2 SYDVKM. This clonotype was obtained from a boy younger than 18 in good health and CMV-seronegative. The sequencing input was PBMCs. This rearrangement joins TRBV28 to TRBJ2-1; possibly TRBD1 for D (6 bases). This CDR3 is CASSKIQGSPLSYNEQFF. The DNA of the CDR3 is TGTGCCAGCAGTAAAATACAGGGCAGTCCTCTTTCATACAATGAGCAGTTCTTC.